These 25 T cell receptor beta chains were sequenced from one sample in a study of T cells after posttransplantation cyclophosphamide. The data were produced by immunoSEQ multiplex PCR, yet TCRdb's version contains in-frame clones alone and is incomplete. The sample includes roughly 4,600 clones, about 80% of them seen just once. Control samples came 1 year after myeloablative marrow transplants with methotrexate plus calcineurin inhibitor. Sequenced material: PBMCs, taken after an allogeneic stem cell transplant with a calcineurin inhibitor and methotrexate. The source of these receptors is a male patient aged 35-50 years who received an allogeneic stem cell transplant from an unrelated donor, was CMV-positive, and had chronic GVHD only. Some of the T cells might come from the graft donor.

The chain employs TRBV23-1 and TRBJ2-7; tentative D call: TRBD1 (6 bases). TRBV23-1 is an open reading frame whose function is uncertain. This CDR3 contains 14 residues. Trimming cost V 3 bases and J 3 bases, with 12 bases left between them. The CDR3 loop reads CASSQVRGGYEQYF. Written as DNA, the CDR3 is TGCGCCAGCAGTCAGGTCAGGGGCGGCTACGAGCAGTACTTC.

This clone has a single count. V usage is TRBV18 and J usage is TRBJ1-1; 8 bases match TRBD1. The V and J ends lost 5 bases and 6 bases, in that order; junction bases with no gene match: 5. The CDR3 has 13 residues. Germline loops: CDR1 KGHSH, CDR2 LQKENI. CDR3 amino acids: CASSSTGGPEAFF. CDR3 nucleotide sequence: TGTGCCAGCTCATCCACAGGGGGGCCTGAAGCTTTCTTT. Supplemented by reference TRBV18 and TRBJ1-1, the full variable domain reads NAGVMQNPRHLVRRRGQEARLRCSPMKGHSHVYWYRQLPEEGLKFMVYLQKENIIDESGMPKERFSAEFPKEGPSILRIQQVVRGDSAAYFCASSSTGGPEAFFGQGTRLTVV.

V is TRBV29-1 and J is TRBJ2-1; 11 nucleotides line up with TRBD2. The germline CDR1 and CDR2 sequences are SQVTM and ANQGSEA. The V gene end was trimmed by 4 bases and the J gene end by 0 bases; junction bases not matched to a gene: 8. The length of the CDR3 is 17 residues. CDR3 nucleotide sequence: TGCAGCGTTGGAGGGACTAGCGGACCAAGCTCCTACAATGAGCAGTTCTTC. Translation gives CSVGGTSGPSSYNEQFF.

The V gene is TRBV5-6, the J gene TRBJ1-5; TRBD1 agrees at 8 bases. This CDR3 contains 14 residues. V lost 2 bases, J lost 9 bases, and 7 bases stayed unmatched. Germline V gene lookup returns CDR1 SGHDT and CDR2 YYEEEE. CDR3 protein: CASSFGQGGTPQHF. CDR3 DNA: TGTGCCAGCAGCTTCGGACAGGGAGGCACGCCCCAGCATTTT.

The chain recombines TRBV5-1 with TRBJ2-1; perhaps TRBD1 as D (5 bases). This CDR3 is built from 14 residues. Germline CDR1 is SGHRS and CDR2 is YFSETQ. Trimming removed 0 bases at V and 4 bases at J, with 8 bases between. CDR3 coding DNA: TGCGCCAGCAGCTTGGACCCAGGGTACAATGAGCAGTTCTTC. It is translated as CASSLDPGYNEQFF.

The CDR3 DNA is TGTGCCAGCAGTTGGACTAGCCCTAGCACCGGGGAGCTGTTTTTT. It specifies CASSWTSPSTGELFF. The chain combines TRBV27 with TRBJ2-2; 8 positions match TRBD2. J gave up 4 bases and V 4 bases, and 5 bases lay outside the gene matches. This CDR3 has 15 residues. Germline assignment: CDR1 MNHEY and CDR2 SMNVEV (reference sequence).

The chain uses TRBV27 and TRBJ1-2, with D possibly being TRBD1 (6 bases). With 3 bases removed from V and 4 bases from J, the gap between germline ends came to 18 bases. The CDR3 loop spans 16 amino acids. Germline V CDR1 and CDR2: MNHEY, SMNVEV (reference sequence). CDR3 sequence reads: CASSFQIETGTYGYTF. The CDR3 DNA follows: TGTGCCAGCAGTTTTCAAATAGAGACAGGAACCTATGGCTACACCTTC.

V is TRBV7-9 and J is TRBJ1-1; D might be TRBD1 (5 bases). This CDR3 is built from 12 residues. With 9 bases removed from V and 1 base from J, the gap between germline ends came to 9 bases. Germline V gene lookup returns CDR1 SEHNR and CDR2 FQNEAQ (reference sequence). CDR3 sequence reads: CASRGGNTEAFF. CDR3 nucleotide sequence: TGTGCCAGTCGGGGGGGGAACACTGAAGCTTTCTTT.

The gene calls are TRBV5-6 and TRBJ2-7; tentative D call: TRBD1 (5 bases). Looked up from germline, CDR1 is SGHDT and CDR2 is YYEEEE. The CDR3 loop spans 14 amino acids. V was trimmed by 0 bases and J by 5 bases, leaving 12 bases between them. CDR3 region: CASSLEDSMDEQYF. As DNA, the CDR3 is TGTGCCAGCAGCTTGGAAGACAGTATGGACGAGCAGTACTTC.

The chain has TRBV5-5 and TRBJ2-7; D may be TRBD2 (6 bases). CDR1 SGHKS and CDR2 YYEKEE come from the germline V gene (reference sequence). The CDR3 contains 14 residues. Trimming removed 4 bases at V and 2 bases at J, with 13 bases between. This chain's CDR3 is CASSPMAGTYEQYF. DNA of the CDR3: TGTGCCAGCAGCCCCATGGCGGGGACCTACGAGCAGTACTTC.

V usage is TRBV6-6 and J usage is TRBJ1-1, with D hard to call. The germline V gene has CDR1 MNHNY and CDR2 SVGAGI (reference sequence). V was trimmed by 6 bases and J by 4 bases, leaving 12 bases between them. The CDR3 runs to 13 residues. The CDR3 reads CASSPPGFTEAFF. CDR3 bases: TGTGCCAGCAGCCCCCCGGGGTTCACTGAAGCTTTCTTT.

The rearrangement links TRBV18 to TRBJ2-1; D may be TRBD2 (6 bases). V lost 5 bases and J 7 bases, leaving 21 bases between the germline ends. This CDR3 has 16 amino acids. Germline values: CDR1 KGHSH, CDR2 LQKENI. The CDR3 coding sequence is TGTGCCAGCTCAGCTCTGGGGGGAGGTCGTGGAAATGAGCAGTTCTTC. Amino acid sequence: CASSALGGGRGNEQFF.

The V and J genes are TRBV11-2 and TRBJ1-1; no clear D gene. Germline lookup yields CDR1 SGHAT and CDR2 FQNNGV. This CDR3 comprises 12 residues. Trimming took 5 bases from V and 10 from J, leaving 14 bases between them. The CDR3 here is CASSQEGSSAFF. DNA for the CDR3: TGTGCCAGCAGCCAGGAGGGCAGTTCAGCTTTCTTT.

This clone has only a few counts. The V gene is TRBV10-3, the J gene TRBJ2-7; possibly TRBD2 for D (7 bases). The CDR3 runs 16 residues. Trimming removed 6 bases from V and 3 bases from J, with 21 bases in between. The germline CDR1 and CDR2 sequences are ENHRY and SYGVKD. The CDR3: CAISPSRGREIYEQYF. The CDR3 DNA reads as TGTGCCATCAGCCCCTCCCGGGGGCGGGAGATCTACGAGCAGTACTTC.

The chain has TRBV2 and TRBJ1-4; D is uncertain. The CDR3 length is 15 residues. Germline CDR1 is SNHLY and CDR2 is FYNNEI. Trimming cost V 6 bases and J 7 bases, with 18 bases left between them. The DNA for the CDR3 is TGTGCCAGCAGCATCGGGCAACTTGCGGGTGAAAAACTGTTTTTT. Translation gives CASSIGQLAGEKLFF.

The chain has TRBV7-9 and TRBJ2-7; 7 bases map to TRBD2. Germline V gene data show CDR1 as SEHNR and CDR2 as FQNEAQ (reference sequence). The V gene end was trimmed by 5 bases and the J gene end by 0 bases; junction bases not matched to a gene: 7. The CDR3 totals 15 residues. The chain's CDR3 is CASSGPSGPSYEQYF. Written as DNA, the CDR3 is TGTGCCAGCAGCGGCCCTAGCGGACCCTCCTACGAGCAGTACTTC.

CDR3 sequence (DNA): TGTGCCAGCAGTGGTCGAGCAGGGGTCAATCAGCCCCAGCATTTT. This gives the protein CASSGRAGVNQPQHF. The genes are TRBV27 and TRBJ1-5; D perhaps matches TRBD1 (6 bases). This CDR3 spans 15 amino acids. CDR1 MNHEY and CDR2 SMNVEV come from the germline V gene (reference sequence). Trimming stripped 5 bases from V and 3 bases from J, with 14 bases between.

In its sample, this clone was seen a few times. The gene calls are TRBV19 and TRBJ1-1, with D possibly TRBD1 on 5 matching bases. Germline V gives CDR1 LNHDA, CDR2 SQIVND (reference sequence). CDR3 length: 14 residues. Trimming removed 6 bases at V and 1 base at J, with 12 bases between. The CDR3 DNA follows: TGTGCCAGTAGGGACATTTGGAGGAACACTGAAGCTTTCTTT. This translates into CASRDIWRNTEAFF.

This chain's CDR3 is CASSEARRLGDEQFF. In DNA form, the CDR3 reads TGTGCCAGCAGTGAAGCGCGGCGGTTAGGGGATGAGCAGTTCTTC. The chain combines TRBV6-1 with TRBJ2-1, with a tentative D call TRBD1 (5 bases). Trimming took off 0 bases at V and 8 bases at J, with 14 bases between the two ends. Germline V gene sequence: CDR1 MNHNS, CDR2 SASEGT. This CDR3 spans 15 amino acids.

This clone is medium-sized (0.01 to 0.1%) by share. V is TRBV6-5 and J is TRBJ2-7; 11 nucleotides align to TRBD1. Per the germline V gene, CDR1 is MNHEY and CDR2 is SVGAGI. This CDR3 has 14 residues. The V and J ends lost 0 bases and 6 bases, in that order; junction bases with no gene match: 1. As DNA, the CDR3 is TGTGCCAGCAGTTACTCGGGGACAGGGGGCGAGCAGTACTTC. Protein product: CASSYSGTGGEQYF.

This chain joins TRBV19 and TRBJ1-5; 7 positions match TRBD1. J lost 7 bases, V lost 5 bases, and 14 bases had no gene match. The CDR3 has 16 amino acids. The germline CDR1 and CDR2 sequences are LNHDA and SQIVND (reference sequence). The CDR3 DNA reads TGTGCCAGTAGTGTTTGGACAGGCGTCCGTATGCAGCCCCAGCATTTT. It codes for CASSVWTGVRMQPQHF.

This chain joins TRBV2 and TRBJ2-3; 8 nucleotides match TRBD1. Germline-derived CDR1 and CDR2 are SNHLY and FYNNEI. Unmatched junction bases numbered 1, after V lost 2 bases and J lost 0 bases. This CDR3 has 15 amino acids. DNA for the CDR3: TGTGCCAGCAGTGAAACAGGGGGAAGCACAGATACGCAGTATTTT. Amino acids: CASSETGGSTDTQYF.

The chain combines TRBV30 with TRBJ1-4; 9 bases align to TRBD1. The germline V gene encodes CDR1 GTSNPN and CDR2 SVGIG (reference sequence). The length of the CDR3 is 16 residues. Trimming removed 2 bases from V and 1 base from J; junction bases left unmatched: 5. CDR3 loop: CAWSLDRGVTNEKLFF. DNA for the CDR3: TGTGCCTGGAGTCTGGACAGGGGTGTAACTAATGAAAAACTGTTTTTT.

This rearrangement joins TRBV30 to TRBJ2-6; tentative D call: TRBD1 (5 bases). Trimming shortened V by 1 base and J by 0 bases, and 10 bases separated the two germline ends. Germline V gene sequence: CDR1 GTSNPN, CDR2 SVGIG (reference sequence). The CDR3 length is 16 residues. The CDR3 loop reads CAWSGTGYSGANVLTF. DNA for the CDR3: TGTGCCTGGAGTGGAACAGGCTACTCTGGGGCCAACGTCCTGACTTTC. Variable domain in full (rest from reference TRBV30 and TRBJ2-6): SQTIHQWPATLVQPVGSPLSLECTVEGTSNPNLYWYRQAAGRGLQLLFYSVGIGQISSEVPQNLSASRPQDRQFILSSKKLLLSDSGFYLCAWSGTGYSGANVLTFGAGSRLTVL.

The rearrangement links TRBV6-1 to TRBJ2-1; TRBD2 aligns across 12 bases. Germline CDR1 reads MNHNS; CDR2 reads SASEGT. CDR3 length: 15 amino acids. The V and J ends lost 6 bases and 4 bases, in that order; junction bases with no gene match: 4. CDR3 region: CASRLTSGGYNEQFF. The CDR3 nucleotides read TGTGCCAGCAGACTAACTAGCGGGGGGTACAATGAGCAGTTCTTC.